These T cell receptor beta chains were read from a single sample in a study of blood T cell repertoires in COVID-19. Profiling relied on immunoSEQ multiplex PCR, and the TCRdb table lists in-frame clones only, not all of them. The sample includes about 280,000 clones, roughly 80% of them seen just once. The sample was PBMCs or T cells enriched from blood (not recorded which). Every receptor here comes from a man in his forties who had been exposed to COVID-19. CDR3s include the opening cysteine and the closing phenylalanine or tryptophan. Each record gives: V gene, clone size, J gene, D gene, CDR3 protein, CDR3 DNA. D genes are given only for firm matches. Size tells how often a clone was seen (once, few, many) or the class of an expanded clone, and some rows leave it out.

TRBV7-6	.	TRBJ2-1	TRBD1	CASSRGRDWDEQFF	TGTGCCAGCAGTAGGGGGCGCGATTGGGATGAGCAGTTCTTC
TRBV3-1/TRBV3-2	once	TRBJ1-1	.	CASGGGLNTEAFF	TGTGCCAGCGGGGGGGGGTTGAACACTGAAGCTTTCTTT
TRBV15	.	TRBJ2-5	TRBD2	CATGEGWRGQETQYF	TGTGCCACCGGCGAGGGGTGGCGGGGGCAAGAGACCCAGTACTTC
TRBV12-5	.	TRBJ1-1	.	CARTTGMNTEAFF	TGTGCTAGGACCACAGGGATGAACACTGAAGCTTTCTTT
TRBV9	once	TRBJ2-3	TRBD2	CASSVLAEMSDTQYF	TGTGCCAGCAGCGTACTAGCGGAGATGTCGGATACGCAGTATTTT
TRBV27	.	TRBJ1-1	TRBD1	CATRQGWLTKAFF	TGTGCCACCAGACAGGGGTGGTTGACTAAAGCTTTCTTT
TRBV18	.	TRBJ1-5	TRBD1	CASSPTGTVSNQPQHF	TGTGCCAGCTCACCTACTGGGACAGTCAGCAATCAGCCCCAGCATTTT
TRBV7-2	.	TRBJ2-1	.	CASSSYYEQFF	TGTGCCAGCAGTTCCTATTATGAGCAGTTCTTC
TRBV14	.	TRBJ2-5	.	CASSQGQGIEETQYF	TGTGCCAGCAGCCAAGGTCAGGGTATTGAAGAGACCCAGTACTTC
TRBV9	.	TRBJ1-1	.	CASSLSTIGTEAFF	TGTGCCAGCAGCCTTTCCACTATTGGCACTGAAGCTTTCTTT
TRBV4-1	.	TRBJ2-5	TRBD2	CASSLPRRGGRDQETQYF	TGCGCCAGCAGCCTCCCTAGGAGGGGCGGGAGAGACCAAGAGACCCAGTACTTC
TRBV18	.	TRBJ1-1	TRBD1	CASSPRQGLGNTEAFF	TGTGCCAGCTCACCTCGACAGGGTCTAGGGAACACTGAAGCTTTCTTT
TRBV9	.	TRBJ2-2	.	CASSGHRGGTGELFF	TGTGCCAGCAGCGGACACAGGGGGGGTACCGGGGAGCTGTTTTTT
TRBV5-6	.	TRBJ1-5	TRBD1	CASSAGTGGNQPQHF	TGTGCCAGCAGCGCGGGGACAGGGGGTAATCAGCCCCAGCATTTT
TRBV5-4	.	TRBJ2-5	TRBD1	CASGTGQAYETQYF	TGTGCCAGCGGGACGGGACAGGCTTACGAGACCCAGTACTTC
TRBV5-4	.	TRBJ1-2	.	CASSLETGGGYTF	TGTGCCAGCAGCTTGGAAACGGGGGGTGGCTACACCTTC
TRBV11-2	few	TRBJ2-2	.	CASSFQNTGELFF	TGTGCCAGCAGCTTCCAGAACACCGGGGAGCTGTTTTTT
TRBV5-1	.	TRBJ1-4	TRBD1	CASSIGTGSEKLFF	TGCGCCAGCAGCATCGGGACAGGTAGTGAAAAACTGTTTTTT
TRBV3-1/TRBV3-2	.	TRBJ2-7	TRBD2	CASSQVLAGVEQYF	TGTGCCAGCAGCCAAGTTCTAGCGGGAGTAGAGCAGTACTTC
TRBV5-4	.	TRBJ1-6	.	CASSFSQGSPLHF	TGTGCCAGCAGCTTCTCTCAGGGTTCACCCCTCCACTTT
TRBV4-1	once	TRBJ2-3	.	CASSHQGGGSGITQYF	TGCGCCAGCAGCCATCAGGGAGGAGGAAGTGGGATTACGCAGTATTTT
TRBV30	few	TRBJ1-3	.	CAWNPFYSGNTIYF	TGTGCCTGGAATCCGTTTTACTCTGGAAACACCATATATTTT
TRBV6-1	.	TRBJ2-1	TRBD1	CASSPGQPTFF	TGTGCCAGCAGCCCGGGACAGCCAACGTTCTTC
TRBV3-1/TRBV3-2	.	TRBJ2-1	.	CASSPSLSARGNEQFF	TGTGCCAGCAGCCCTTCTCTCTCGGCAAGGGGAAATGAGCAGTTCTTC
TRBV28	.	TRBJ2-2	TRBD2	CASSLWELAGGPGELFF	TGTGCCAGCAGTTTATGGGAACTAGCGGGAGGCCCCGGGGAGCTGTTTTTT
TRBV18	.	TRBJ2-1	.	CASSPPLGHEQFF	TGTGCCAGCTCACCACCGTTGGGGCATGAGCAGTTCTTC
TRBV30	once	TRBJ2-3	TRBD2	CAWSVGGSLVQYF	TGTGCCTGGAGTGTAGGCGGGAGTCTTGTGCAGTATTTT
TRBV2	.	TRBJ2-7	.	CASTRIALRFHEQYF	TGTGCCAGCACTAGGATAGCGCTTCGGTTCCACGAGCAGTACTTC
TRBV14	.	TRBJ2-5	TRBD1	CASSQRQGVNQETQYF	TGTGCCAGCAGCCAGAGACAGGGGGTTAATCAAGAGACCCAGTACTTC
TRBV6-5	.	TRBJ2-2	TRBD2	CASRMGGASGELFF	TGTGCCAGCAGAATGGGAGGGGCAAGCGGGGAGCTGTTTTTT
TRBV6-5	.	TRBJ2-7	.	CATQNYEQYF	TGTGCCACACAGAACTACGAGCAGTACTTC
TRBV4-1	.	TRBJ2-7	TRBD2	CASSPGTSPYEQYF	TGCGCCAGCAGCCCGGGGACTAGTCCCTACGAGCAGTACTTC
TRBV7-3	.	TRBJ2-7	TRBD1	CASSVSGQGVYEQYF	TGTGCCAGCAGCGTAAGCGGACAGGGGGTCTACGAGCAGTACTTC
TRBV18	.	TRBJ2-1	.	CASSYSGSSRYNEQFF	TGTGCCAGCTCATATTCCGGGAGTAGCCGATACAATGAGCAGTTCTTC
TRBV19	.	TRBJ1-1	TRBD1	CASSPTGGGMYTEAFF	TGTGCCAGTAGTCCCACAGGGGGCGGTATGTACACTGAAGCTTTCTTT
TRBV6-4	.	TRBJ2-1	.	CATQPRLRRNEQFF	TGTGCCACCCAACCCCGGCTCAGGCGCAATGAGCAGTTCTTC
TRBV30	.	TRBJ2-2	.	CAWKKTANTGELFF	TGTGCCTGGAAAAAGACAGCGAACACCGGGGAGCTGTTTTTT